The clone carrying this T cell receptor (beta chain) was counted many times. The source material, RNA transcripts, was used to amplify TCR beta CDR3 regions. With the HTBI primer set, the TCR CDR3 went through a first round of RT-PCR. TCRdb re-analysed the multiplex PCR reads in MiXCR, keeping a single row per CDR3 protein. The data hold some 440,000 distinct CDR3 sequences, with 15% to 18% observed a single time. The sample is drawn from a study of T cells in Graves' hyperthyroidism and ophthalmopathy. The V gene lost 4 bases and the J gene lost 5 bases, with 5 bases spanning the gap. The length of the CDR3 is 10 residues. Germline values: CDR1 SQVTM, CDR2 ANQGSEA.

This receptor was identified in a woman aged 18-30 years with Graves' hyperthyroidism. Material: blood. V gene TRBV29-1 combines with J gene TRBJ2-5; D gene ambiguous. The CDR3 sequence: CSVAEETQYF. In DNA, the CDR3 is TGCAGCGTTGCCGAGGAGACCCAGTACTTC.